Included here is one T cell receptor (beta chain) sequence, with context. The antigen is not known. Additional DNA sequences in this sample encode the identical CDR3. These data originate in a study of PD-1 blockade in mismatch repair-deficient tumors. Findings and limits, study-wide: Rapid post-treatment expansion, then contraction, generally preceding radiologic response, marked tumor-resident clones.

TCR sequencing covered three patients who responded to pembrolizumab. CDR1 and CDR2 (germline): SGHNT, YYREEE (reference sequence). The CDR3 is 14 amino acids. V was clipped by 4 bases and J by 0 bases, with 10 bases between them. The protocol was immunoSEQ multiplex PCR, while the TCRdb copy is restricted to in-frame clones and leaves out a portion. The table shows tens of thousands of clones, with about 80% occurring only once. This TCR derives from an adult with mismatch repair-deficient cancer. The chain employs TRBV5-4 and TRBJ1-2; no firm D call. The sample consisted of peripheral blood, taken 4 weeks after starting pembrolizumab. The CDR3 nucleotides read TGTGCCAGCAGCCCGCCGGGGTCTAACTATGGCTACACCTTC. Translation: CASSPPGSNYGYTF.